This T cell receptor (beta chain) is from a study of blood T cell repertoires in COVID-19. V dropped 11 bases and J dropped 4; count of bases not matched to a gene: 16. Germline loops: CDR1 SNHLY, CDR2 FYNNEI. The CDR3 is 15 amino acids. The assay was immunoSEQ multiplex PCR, and TCRdb's table has in-frame clones only and misses some. This table holds around 280,000 clones, roughly 85% found once. The receptor was isolated from a middle-aged woman who had recovered from COVID-19. This chain uses TRBV2 with TRBJ1-2, with 7 bases matching TRBD1. Material: PBMCs or T cells enriched from blood (not recorded which). The CDR3 DNA is TGTGCCGGGACCGTACAGGGGCTCGACATCTATGGCTACACCTTC. It is translated as CAGTVQGLDIYGYTF.